The 20 T cell receptor beta chains below all came from one sample that was sequenced in a study of blood T cell repertoires in COVID-19. TCRdb's table, derived via immunoSEQ multiplex PCR, lists solely in-frame clones and lacks some. This table has 200,000 to 300,000 clones, around 89% appearing once. Sequencing was performed on peripheral blood. These receptors came from a woman in her 40s with acute or convalescent COVID-19.

This sequence joins TRBV13 and TRBJ2-7; TRBD1 might be the D (6 bases). Germline CDR1 reads PRHDT; CDR2 reads FYEKMQ (reference sequence). The CDR3 length is 14 residues. The V end was cut by 3 bases, the J end by 1 base, with 10 bases between. This CDR3 reads CASSFQGSSYEQYV. The CDR3 nucleotides read TGTGCCAGCAGCTTTCAGGGGTCATCCTACGAGCAGTACGTC.

The genes are TRBV5-5 and TRBJ1-5; D unresolved. This CDR3 has 15 residues. V lost 0 bases to trimming and J lost 4 bases, with 11 bases between them. Germline V gives CDR1 SGHKS, CDR2 YYEKEE (reference sequence). The CDR3 spells CASSLGGFGNQPQHF. In nucleotides, the CDR3 is TGTGCCAGCAGCTTGGGAGGGTTTGGGAATCAGCCCCAGCATTTT.

This sequence joins TRBV13 and TRBJ1-2; D might be TRBD1 (6 bases). Germline V gene sequence: CDR1 PRHDT, CDR2 FYEKMQ (reference sequence). The CDR3 covers 16 residues. V was trimmed by 4 bases and J by 3 bases, leaving 18 bases between them. The CDR3 spells CASSSRAGGRYYGYTF. In DNA, the CDR3 is TGTGCCAGCAGCTCCCGGGCGGGGGGCAGATACTATGGCTACACCTTC.

The chain combines TRBV6-1 with TRBJ2-3; TRBD2 matches at 8 bases. The V and J ends lost 2 bases and 1 base, in that order; junction bases with no gene match: 2. From germline, CDR1 is MNHNS and CDR2 SASEGT. The CDR3 is 15 residues long. The CDR3 region has the DNA TGTGCCAGCAGTGAAAGCGGGGGAGGCACAGATACGCAGTATTTT. It is translated as CASSESGGGTDTQYF.

CDR3 sequence: CASSEAWGGQGALTF. The CDR3 DNA sequence: TGTGCCAGCAGTGAAGCTTGGGGTGGCCAGGGGGCTTTGACCTTC. V gene TRBV2 combines with J gene TRBJ1-2; TRBD1 matches 8 bases. Germline CDR1 SNHLY, CDR2 FYNNEI. This CDR3 spans 15 amino acids. V was pared by 0 bases and J by 14 bases, with 14 bases of the junction left unmatched.

The chain employs TRBV25-1 and TRBJ1-2; 11 nucleotides align to TRBD1. The CDR3 contains 15 residues. The junction had 7 bases not matched to a gene; V was cut back by 5 bases and J by 5 bases. CDR1 and CDR2 (germline): MGHDK, SYGVNS. CDR3 in DNA: TGTGCCAGCAGTCGAGCCGGGACAGGGGGTTATGGCTACACCTTC. It translates to CASSRAGTGGYGYTF.

V gene TRBV5-1 combines with J gene TRBJ2-2; the D gene is possibly TRBD2 (7 bases). The CDR3 spans 19 residues. The ends were cut back, 1 base at V and 0 bases at J, with 19 bases in the middle. Germline V gives CDR1 SGHRS, CDR2 YFSETQ. CDR3 amino acids: CASSLWGASGDSNTGELFF. The DNA of the CDR3 is TGCGCCAGCAGCTTGTGGGGGGCCAGCGGGGATTCGAACACCGGGGAGCTGTTTTTT.

This rearrangement joins TRBV3-1 (or the pseudogene TRBV3-2) to TRBJ1-3, with TRBD1 identical over 7 bases. Per germline, CDR1 LGHDT and CDR2 YNNKEL (reference sequence). V shed 4 bases, J shed 0 bases, and the junction held 6 bases outside the gene matches. This CDR3 is 16 amino acids long. CDR3 loop: CASSRGTVSSGNTIYF. Here the CDR3 DNA reads TGTGCCAGCAGCCGCGGGACAGTCAGCTCTGGAAACACCATATATTTT.

This clone was counted a single time. In the same sample, other DNA sequences code for this CDR3. The V gene is TRBV19, the J gene TRBJ1-5, with 8 nucleotides matching TRBD1. The CDR3 has 14 residues. CDR1 LNHDA and CDR2 SQIVND come from the germline V gene (reference sequence). Losses at the gene ends were 4 bases for V and 6 bases for J; bases not matched to a gene: 5. CDR3 in DNA: TGTGCCAGTAGTACCACAGGGGGGGGTCAGCCCCAGCATTTT. Its translation is CASSTTGGGQPQHF. Using reference TRBV19 and TRBJ1-5 for the parts outside the CDR3, the full variable domain is DGGITQSPKYLFRKEGQNVTLSCEQNLNHDAMYWYRQDPGQGLRLIYYSQIVNDFQKGDIAEGYSVSREKKESFPLTVTSAQKNPTAFYLCASSTTGGGQPQHFGDGTRLSIL.

The J gene is TRBJ1-6, the V gene TRBV2; unclear D gene. Trimming took off 3 bases at V and 1 base at J, with 7 bases between the two ends. This CDR3 has 15 residues. Looked up from germline, CDR1 is SNHLY and CDR2 is FYNNEI. The CDR3 is CASSEGRSYNSPLHF. For the CDR3, the DNA is TGTGCCAGCAGTGAGGGCCGTTCCTATAATTCACCCCTCCACTTT.

The J gene is TRBJ2-1, the V gene TRBV5-1; 12 nucleotides agree with TRBD2. The V segment lost 1 base and the J segment 4 bases; nucleotides outside the gene matches: 9. The CDR3 loop spans 18 amino acids. Germline-derived CDR1 and CDR2 are SGHRS and YFSETQ. The CDR3 nucleotides read TGCGCCAGCAGCTTGCGATTCCTAGCGGGGGGGACTTACAATGAGCAGTTCTTC. As protein: CASSLRFLAGGTYNEQFF.

The chain is built from TRBV6-5 and TRBJ2-4; D unclear. CDR1 is MNHEY and CDR2 is SVGAGI in the germline V gene. The CDR3 extends over 12 amino acids. V gave up 6 bases and J gave up 3 bases, with 6 bases separating them. The CDR3, as DNA: TGTGCCAGCAGCTCAGGCAAAAACATTCAGTACTTC. Encoded protein: CASSSGKNIQYF.

The rearrangement joins TRBV9 to TRBJ1-2; possible D gene TRBD1, 5 bases. Between the trimmed V and J ends, which lost 3 bases and 1 base, there was a span of 10 bases. The CDR3 sequence is 14 residues long. The germline V gene encodes CDR1 SGDLS and CDR2 YYNGEE. CDR3 region: CASSGEDSNYGYTF. The CDR3 DNA follows: TGTGCCAGCAGCGGAGAAGACAGTAACTATGGCTACACCTTC.

The rearrangement joins TRBV4-1 to TRBJ2-4; 7 bases are shared with TRBD1. This CDR3 is 16 amino acids long. V was clipped by 0 bases and J by 1 base; unmatched bases: 3. In germline, CDR1 is MGHRA, CDR2 YSYEKL. The CDR3, as DNA: TGCGCCAGCAGCCAAGAACAGGGGATGGCCAAAAACATTCAGTACTTC. Encoded protein: CASSQEQGMAKNIQYF.

This clone was picked up one time. The chain joins TRBV11-2 to TRBJ2-5; 12 bases align to TRBD2. The CDR3 totals 15 residues. Trimming at V came to 3 bases and at J to 2 bases, leaving 1 base not matched to a gene. CDR1 is SGHAT and CDR2 is FQNNGV in the germline V gene. CDR3 sequence: CASSLLAGGQETQYF. The CDR3 DNA reads TGTGCCAGCAGCTTGCTAGCGGGGGGGCAAGAGACCCAGTACTTC. The entire variable domain, with the rest obtained from reference TRBV11-2 and TRBJ2-5, is as follows: EAGVAQSPRYKIIEKRQSVAFWCNPISGHATLYWYQQILGQGPKLLIQFQNNGVVDDSQLPKDRFSAERLKGVDSTLKIQPAKLEDSAVYLCASSLLAGGQETQYFGPGTRLLVL.

The chain recombines TRBV25-1 with TRBJ2-5, with TRBD1 identical over 9 bases. Germline values: CDR1 MGHDK, CDR2 SYGVNS. The CDR3 sequence is 15 residues long. Losses at the gene ends were 3 bases for V and 5 bases for J; bases not matched to a gene: 7. CDR3 in amino acids: CASSEPQGAWETQYF. CDR3 nucleotide sequence: TGTGCCAGCAGTGAGCCACAGGGGGCATGGGAGACCCAGTACTTC.

This chain uses TRBV30 with TRBJ1-2, with D maybe TRBD1 (6 bases). The CDR3 loop spans 15 amino acids. V was clipped by 0 bases and J by 3 bases, with 14 bases between them. Germline lookup yields CDR1 GTSNPN and CDR2 SVGIG (reference sequence). The DNA for the CDR3 is TGTGCCTGGAGTGTAGTACAGGGAGTGTACTATGGCTACACCTTC. This encodes CAWSVVQGVYYGYTF.

About this clone itself: Other DNA sequences from this sample encode an identical CDR3 as well. The chain combines TRBV30 with TRBJ1-2, with D tentatively TRBD1 (5 bases). The V end lost 1 base, the J end lost 1 base, and 7 bases lay between the germline ends. CDR3 length equals 13 residues. Germline loops: CDR1 GTSNPN, CDR2 SVGIG (reference sequence). The CDR3 nucleotides read TGTGCCTGGAGTGAAGACAGTAACTATGGCTACACCTTC. Its translation is CAWSEDSNYGYTF.

This chain links TRBV27 with TRBJ1-1; 8 nucleotides match TRBD1. There are 14 residues in the CDR3. Germline CDR1 is MNHEY and CDR2 is SMNVEV (reference sequence). J lost 1 base, V lost 4 bases, and 2 bases had no gene match. CDR3 sequence (DNA): TGTGCCAGCAGTTGGGGACAGGCGAACACTGAAGCTTTCTTT. Translated, it gives CASSWGQANTEAFF.

This chain joins TRBV5-8 and TRBJ1-6; possible D gene TRBD1, 5 bases. The V end was cut by 4 bases, the J end by 7 bases, with 21 bases between. Germline CDR1 reads SGHTS; CDR2 reads YDEGEE. The CDR3 loop spans 17 amino acids. DNA for the CDR3: TGTGCCAGCAGCCGAGCTACGGGGGAAACTGGGAATTCACCCCTCCACTTT. This translates into CASSRATGETGNSPLHF. Drawing the rest from reference TRBV5-8 and TRBJ1-6, the complete variable domain is EAGVTQSPTHLIKTRGQQATLRCSPISGHTSVYWYQQALGLGLQFLLWYDEGEERNRGNFPPRFSGRQFPNYSSELNVNALELEDSALYLCASSRATGETGNSPLHFGNGTRLTVT.